This T cell receptor (beta chain) was identified during a study of T cell repertoires in cytomegalovirus infection. Study at large: Matching HLA type and CMV infection were both indicated by public TCR beta signatures. The study, taken as a whole, reports: Dominating the ex vivo response were HLA-C-restricted CMV-specific TCR beta clonotypes. Adding up the frequency of public TCR beta families identified people who carried CMV plus the relevant HLA.

A single record per CDR3 protein comes from TCRdb applying MiXCR to the reads. The sample includes about 180,000 distinct CDR3 sequences, over 13% seen only once; the top ten take over 25%. V gave up 2 bases and J gave up 2 bases, with 12 bases separating them. The CDR3 spans 14 residues. Germline V CDR1 and CDR2: SQVTM, ANQGSEA. This clonotype was counted many times. Its target is unknown. The clonotype comes from a human donor in good health (CMV status not recorded). Some clones in this sample may be carry-over from other donors' samples. The sequencing input was PBMCs. This sequence joins TRBV29-1 and TRBJ2-5; a possible D gene is TRBD1 (6 bases). The CDR3 coding sequence is TGCAGCGTTGAAACAGGGATAAGACAAGAGACCCAGTACTTC. Translating it yields CSVETGIRQETQYF. The full variable domain, its missing parts supplied by reference TRBV29-1 and TRBJ2-5, is SAVISQKPSRDICQRGTSLTIQCQVDSQVTMMFWYRQQPGQSLTLIATANQGSEATYESGFVIDKFPISRPNLTFSTLTVSNMSPEDSSIYLCSVETGIRQETQYFGPGTRLLVL.